The 26 T cell receptor beta chains presented below share a single source sample, sequenced in a study of blood T cell repertoires in COVID-19. TCRdb keeps only in-frame clones here, not all; method: immunoSEQ multiplex PCR. The sample contains around 260,000 clones, about 88% of which appear only once. Material for sequencing was peripheral blood. Receptor source: an older woman with COVID-19, enrolled during active disease.

This clone was recorded only once. J is TRBJ2-3 and V is TRBV7-9; a weak D match, TRBD2 (5 bases). Germline V gene data show CDR1 as SEHNR and CDR2 as FQNEAQ (reference sequence). V lost 5 bases, J lost 3 bases, and 21 bases lay in between. The CDR3 runs to 17 residues. The CDR3 sequence: CASSHLNAGSITDTQYF. As DNA, the CDR3 is TGTGCCAGCAGCCACTTGAATGCGGGCTCTATTACAGATACGCAGTATTTT.

The rearrangement links TRBV30 to TRBJ1-1; the D is unclear. This CDR3 region has 12 residues. The ends were cut back, 5 bases at V and 0 bases at J, with 7 bases in the middle. Germline values: CDR1 GTSNPN, CDR2 SVGIG (reference sequence). The CDR3: CAWGRVNTEAFF. DNA for the CDR3: TGTGCCTGGGGCCGTGTGAACACTGAAGCTTTCTTT.

The V call is TRBV19, the J call TRBJ2-5; D may be TRBD2 (5 bases). The CDR3 sequence is 13 residues long. Between the trimmed V and J ends, which lost 10 bases and 5 bases, there was a span of 17 bases. Germline V gene sequence: CDR1 LNHDA, CDR2 SQIVND (reference sequence). The CDR3 sequence is CATSRTGRETQYF. The CDR3 DNA sequence: TGTGCCACCAGCCGGACTGGTCGGGAGACCCAGTACTTC.

The chain recombines TRBV28 with TRBJ1-2; 8 positions match TRBD1. V lost 5 bases to trimming and J lost 2 bases; unmatched junction nucleotides: 7. CDR3 size: 15 residues. Looked up from germline, CDR1 is MDHEN and CDR2 is SYDVKM. The DNA for the CDR3 is TGTGCCAGCAGTACCCACAGGGGGACCAACTATGGCTACACCTTC. As protein: CASSTHRGTNYGYTF.

V and J are TRBV6-5 and TRBJ2-1; D is possibly TRBD2 (5 bases). This CDR3 comprises 13 residues. The germline CDR1 and CDR2 sequences are MNHEY and SVGAGI. V was trimmed by 6 bases and J by 6 bases, leaving 12 bases between them. The CDR3 protein is CASSRSGINEQFF. DNA for the CDR3: TGTGCCAGCAGCCGATCGGGGATCAATGAGCAGTTCTTC.

This chain connects TRBV18 to TRBJ2-2; TRBD1 aligns across 7 bases. V lost 1 base and J lost 1; bases outside the gene matches: 6. CDR3 length: 17 residues. Germline V lookup: CDR1 KGHSH, CDR2 LQKENI. CDR3 sequence reads: CASSPRPGGRNTGELFF. As DNA, the CDR3 is TGTGCCAGCTCACCACGCCCAGGGGGAAGGAACACCGGGGAGCTGTTTTTT.

The chain has TRBV6-5 and TRBJ2-7, with 9 bases matching TRBD1. CDR3 size: 14 residues. J lost 4 bases, V lost 5 bases, and 6 bases had no gene match. Per the germline V gene, CDR1 is MNHEY and CDR2 is SVGAGI. CDR3 sequence: CASSHRQGGYEQYF. The CDR3, as DNA: TGTGCCAGCAGTCACCGACAGGGGGGTTACGAGCAGTACTTC.

This chain connects TRBV3-1 (or the pseudogene TRBV3-2) to TRBJ1-1; no definite D call. CDR3 length: 13 residues. The V gene's germline CDR1 is LGHDT and CDR2 YNNKEL (reference sequence). Trimming took 1 base from V and 7 from J, leaving 10 bases between them. The CDR3: CASSQVGRGEAFF. DNA for the CDR3: TGTGCCAGCAGCCAAGTGGGTAGAGGTGAAGCTTTCTTT.

The chain has TRBV2 and TRBJ2-7; TRBD2 aligns across 10 bases. After removal of 5 bases from V and 4 bases from J, the junction contained 2 bases not matched to a gene. The germline V gene has CDR1 SNHLY and CDR2 FYNNEI. The CDR3 is 13 amino acids. CDR3 sequence: CASSSSGRYEQYF. The CDR3 region has the DNA TGTGCCAGCAGTAGTAGCGGGAGGTACGAGCAGTACTTC.

The chain joins TRBV29-1 to TRBJ2-3; possibly TRBD1 for D (6 bases). V dropped 8 bases and J dropped 0 bases, with 9 bases sitting between them. The CDR3 has 12 amino acids. Germline-derived CDR1 and CDR2 are SQVTM and ANQGSEA. CDR3 region: CSLDRSTDTQYF. As DNA, the CDR3 is TGCAGCTTGGACAGAAGCACAGATACGCAGTATTTT.

This chain connects TRBV28 to TRBJ2-7; 8 bases agree with TRBD1. After removal of 6 bases from V and 5 bases from J, the junction contained 15 bases not matched to a gene. The CDR3 covers 16 residues. The germline gives CDR1 MDHEN, CDR2 SYDVKM. Here the CDR3 DNA reads TGTGCCAGCAGACCCCGGGACAGGCCTCTACGACACGAGCAGTACTTC. Its translation is CASRPRDRPLRHEQYF. Variable domain in full (rest from reference TRBV28 and TRBJ2-7): DVKVTQSSRYLVKRTGEKVFLECVQDMDHENMFWYRQDPGLGLRLIYFSYDVKMKEKGDIPEGYSVSREKKERFSLILESASTNQTSMYLCASRPRDRPLRHEQYFGPGTRLTVT.

The DNA for the CDR3 is TGTGCCAGCAGCTTCGCCGGCGGTCAGCCCCAGCATTTT. The encoded protein is CASSFAGGQPQHF. The chain couples TRBV11-2 to TRBJ1-5; unclear D gene. Germline V CDR1 and CDR2: SGHAT, FQNNGV. The V gene lost 3 bases and the J gene lost 6 bases, with 9 bases spanning the gap. The CDR3 totals 13 residues. The entire variable domain, with the rest obtained from reference TRBV11-2 and TRBJ1-5, is as follows: EAGVAQSPRYKIIEKRQSVAFWCNPISGHATLYWYQQILGQGPKLLIQFQNNGVVDDSQLPKDRFSAERLKGVDSTLKIQPAKLEDSAVYLCASSFAGGQPQHFGDGTRLSIL.

In DNA, the CDR3 is TGTGCCAGCAGATGGACAGGGGGCACTGAAGCTTTCTTT. This translates into CASRWTGGTEAFF. V is TRBV12-3 or TRBV12-4 and J is TRBJ1-1; 10 bases map to TRBD1. After removal of 6 bases from V and 4 bases from J, the junction contained 2 bases not matched to a gene. There are 13 residues in the CDR3.

The rearrangement links TRBV30 to TRBJ1-1; D not certain. Germline values: CDR1 GTSNPN, CDR2 SVGIG (reference sequence). V lost 1 base to trimming and J lost 4 bases, with 13 bases between them. The CDR3 consists of 14 residues. Here the CDR3 reads CAWSARRRGTEAFF. The CDR3 DNA follows: TGTGCCTGGAGTGCCCGACGACGGGGCACTGAAGCTTTCTTT.

The chain is built from TRBV29-1 and TRBJ2-7; D gene ambiguous. Trimming left V 3 bases short and J 3 bases short, with 6 bases between. This CDR3 comprises 11 residues. The germline V gene encodes CDR1 SQVTM and CDR2 ANQGSEA. The CDR3 is CSVERNYEQYF. In nucleotides, the CDR3 is TGCAGCGTTGAGAGGAACTACGAGCAGTACTTC.

This chain links TRBV19 with TRBJ1-1; TRBD1 aligns across 9 bases. V gave up 9 bases and J gave up 2 bases; unmatched junction bases: 7. This CDR3 region has 14 residues. Looked up from germline, CDR1 is LNHDA and CDR2 is SQIVND (reference sequence). The CDR3 is CASRQDRGNTEAFF. The CDR3 DNA reads TGTGCCAGCAGACAGGACAGGGGCAACACTGAAGCTTTCTTT.

This sequence joins TRBV19 and TRBJ2-4; 9 nucleotides line up with TRBD1. CDR1 is LNHDA, CDR2 SQIVND, per germline (reference sequence). The J segment lost 6 bases and the V segment lost 6 bases, leaving 6 bases of the junction unmatched. The CDR3 is made up of 14 amino acids. CDR3 sequence reads: CASSAGDRVNIQYF. CDR3 DNA sequence: TGTGCCAGTAGCGCGGGGGACAGGGTAAACATTCAGTACTTC.

Remarks on this clone: Additional DNA sequences in this sample encode the identical CDR3. V is TRBV3-1 (or the pseudogene TRBV3-2) and J is TRBJ1-2; no clear D gene. This CDR3 is 16 amino acids long. CDR1 is LGHDT, CDR2 YNNKEL, per germline (reference sequence). V was pared by 3 bases and J by 6 bases, with 20 bases between. Written as DNA, the CDR3 is TGTGCCAGCAGCCAGGATCGCGGGATACGAAGGGATGGCTACACCTTC. It specifies CASSQDRGIRRDGYTF.

The chain links TRBV5-1 to TRBJ2-3; 10 nucleotides match TRBD2. The CDR3 totals 13 residues. Trimming cost V 5 bases and J 6 bases; bases outside gene matches: 3. CDR1 and CDR2 (germline): SGHRS, YFSETQ. DNA for the CDR3: TGCGCCAGCAGGGATAGCGGGAGGGATACGCAGTATTTT. Protein: CASRDSGRDTQYF. Together with reference TRBV5-1 and TRBJ2-3, the CDR3 gives the full variable domain: KAGVTQTPRYLIKTRGQQVTLSCSPISGHRSVSWYQQTPGQGLQFLFEYFSETQRNKGNFPGRFSGRQFSNSRSEMNVSTLELGDSALYLCASRDSGRDTQYFGPGTRLTVL.

This rearrangement joins TRBV6-1 to TRBJ1-5; TRBD1 aligns across 7 bases. The CDR3 runs 19 residues. Losses at the gene ends were 4 bases for V and 0 bases for J; bases not matched to a gene: 15. The germline V gene has CDR1 MNHNS and CDR2 SASEGT. The CDR3: CASSVETGTADYSNQPQHF. The CDR3 DNA sequence: TGTGCCAGCAGTGTAGAAACCGGGACAGCGGATTATAGCAATCAGCCCCAGCATTTT.

This chain joins TRBV7-3 and TRBJ1-2, with a possible D match to TRBD1 (6 bases). Germline V CDR1 and CDR2: SGHTA, FQGTGA. The ends were cut back, 5 bases at V and 4 bases at J, with 8 bases in the middle. CDR3 length: 12 residues. The DNA of the CDR3 is TGTGCCAGCAGCCCGGACAGCTATGGCTACACCTTC. Amino acids: CASSPDSYGYTF.

In this sample, this clone turned up once. This chain connects TRBV28 to TRBJ2-7, with 8 positions matching TRBD1. V was clipped by 2 bases and J by 13 bases; unmatched bases: 7. The CDR3 loop spans 12 amino acids. From germline, CDR1 is MDHEN and CDR2 SYDVKM. In DNA form, the CDR3 reads TGTGCCAGCAGTTTAGTGAGGACAGGGATATACTTC. Translating gives CASSLVRTGIYF.

The chain recombines TRBV7-6 with TRBJ2-7, with D perhaps TRBD1 (5 bases). The CDR3 loop spans 12 amino acids. The germline V gene has CDR1 SGHVS and CDR2 FNYEAQ. The ends were cut back, 4 bases at V and 6 bases at J, with 10 bases in the middle. In DNA form, the CDR3 reads TGTGCCAGCAGCTCACGTGGGGCCGAGCAGTACTTC. Its protein product is CASSSRGAEQYF.

J is TRBJ2-7 and V is TRBV6-6; D is perhaps TRBD2 (5 bases). The CDR3 loop spans 14 amino acids. CDR1 is MNHNY, CDR2 SVGAGI, per germline (reference sequence). Trimming pared 2 bases from V and 3 bases from J, leaving 11 bases between. CDR3: CASSYRGRDYEQYF. CDR3 nucleotide sequence: TGTGCCAGCAGTTACCGAGGACGGGACTACGAGCAGTACTTC.

The chain is built from TRBV27 and TRBJ1-5, with D tentatively TRBD1 (5 bases). Trimming pared 2 bases from V and 4 bases from J, leaving 12 bases between. Per germline, CDR1 MNHEY and CDR2 SMNVEV (reference sequence). This CDR3 region has 15 residues. In nucleotides, the CDR3 is TGTGCCAGCAGTTTAAGGGGTCCCCTAAATCAGCCCCAGCATTTT. Translation gives CASSLRGPLNQPQHF.

The rearrangement joins TRBV6-2 or TRBV6-3 to TRBJ1-6; 10 bases align to TRBD1. The germline CDR1 and CDR2 sequences are MNHEY and SVGEGT. The CDR3 is 14 amino acids. The junction had 4 bases not matched to a gene; V was cut back by 4 bases and J by 10 bases. The CDR3 loop reads CASSSGTGVSPLHF. The CDR3 DNA sequence: TGTGCCAGCAGTTCCGGGACAGGGGTCTCACCCCTCCACTTT.